The sequence of this TCR beta chain was determined in a study of T cell responses to AZD1222 COVID-19 vaccine. Clones were read by immunoSEQ multiplex PCR, and TCRdb kept only the in-frame ones, dropping some. The sample consists of some 190,000 clones, 85% to 95% of them appearing once. The CDR3 is 15 amino acids. Trimming took off 0 bases at V and 0 bases at J, with 8 bases between the two ends. The germline gives CDR1 LGHNA, CDR2 YSLEER. V gene TRBV4-3 combines with J gene TRBJ1-1; D not resolved. The receptor was derived from an adult who received the AZD1222 COVID-19 vaccine. The starting material was peripheral blood, obtained 28 days after the second AZD1222 dose. The CDR3 sequence is CASSQDRRMNTEAFF. The CDR3 nucleotides are TGCGCCAGCAGCCAAGACAGGAGAATGAACACTGAAGCTTTCTTT.